This T cell receptor beta chain was identified during a study of cytomegalovirus exposure and HLA in healthy donors. Study overall: HLA-typed donors were the source of roughly 80 million unique TCRs held in an early data release. Study findings and constraints: Associated with HLA alleles at 0.05 false discovery rate in a later analysis were fewer than 20,000 TCR beta sequences.

Trimming left V 0 bases short and J 0 bases short, with 8 bases between. Germline V gene data show CDR1 as GTSNPN and CDR2 as SVGIG (reference sequence). The CDR3 loop spans 14 amino acids. Primers included in the PCR were 60 Vbeta and 13 Jbeta primers. TCRdb's copy holds only in-frame clones and misses some; the assay was immunoSEQ multiplex PCR. The profile covers 160,000 or so clones, with 84% appearing a single time and roughly 1% taken by the ten largest. In the case of this clone: Its antigen is not known.

This clonotype originated in a man aged 30-40 years in good health and CMV-seronegative. The chain is built from TRBV30 and TRBJ2-5; no clear D. The sample consisted of PBMCs. The CDR3 protein is CAWSVRHYQETQYF. The CDR3 nucleotides are TGTGCCTGGAGTGTACGACACTACCAAGAGACCCAGTACTTC.